Below are 5 T cell receptor beta chains sequenced from a single sample in a study of T cell repertoires in cytomegalovirus infection. From the reads, TCRdb called clonotypes with MiXCR, one entry per CDR3 protein. This table holds under 800,000 distinct CDR3 sequences, approximately 24% found once. The sample taken for sequencing was CD8+ T cells from PBMCs. Receptors originate from a human donor in good health (CMV status not recorded). Some clones in this sample may be carry-over from other donors' samples.

This clonotype showed up many times. The chain employs TRBV7-2 and TRBJ2-1, with 8 bases aligning to TRBD2. The CDR3 totals 15 residues. Germline V gives CDR1 SGHTA, CDR2 FQGNSA. The trim removed 5 bases at V and 2 bases at J, leaving 5 bases unmatched. The CDR3 coding sequence is TGTGCCAGCAGCCAGTTAGCGGGGCCCTACAATGAGCAGTTCTTC. Protein: CASSQLAGPYNEQFF.

This clonotype occurred a few times. V usage is TRBV28 and J usage is TRBJ2-1; D possibly corresponds to TRBD2 (5 bases). There are 13 residues in the CDR3. The V and J ends lost 7 bases and 4 bases respectively, with 11 bases between them. CDR1 and CDR2 from the germline V gene are MDHEN and SYDVKM. The CDR3 loop reads CASNGEGYNEQFF. DNA for the CDR3: TGTGCCAGCAACGGGGAAGGGTACAATGAGCAGTTCTTC.

This clonotype was seen only a few times. The gene calls are TRBV7-8 and TRBJ2-7; 7 bases line up with TRBD1. The CDR3 is made up of 17 amino acids. CDR1 and CDR2 (germline): SGHVS, FQNEAQ. After removal of 5 bases from V and 0 bases from J, the junction contained 13 bases not matched to a gene. The CDR3 loop is CASSPPQNRGPSYEQYF. DNA for the CDR3: TGTGCCAGCAGCCCCCCCCAAAACAGGGGCCCCTCCTACGAGCAGTACTTC.

This clonotype was detected a few times. Written as DNA, the CDR3 is TGTGCCAGCACACTCGATTTAGCGGGGGGGCCTCAAGGATCCTACAATGAGCAGTTCTTC. Protein: CASTLDLAGGPQGSYNEQFF. The V and J genes are TRBV6-2 or TRBV6-3 and TRBJ2-1; 11 bases line up with TRBD2. Germline V gene sequence: CDR1 MNHEY, CDR2 SVGEGT. This CDR3 has 20 amino acids. V was clipped by 7 bases and J by 1 base; unmatched bases: 18.

The table lists this clonotype with many counts. Its ends do not fully match the called genes, so a read error is possible. The chain recombines TRBV6-5 with TRBJ2-3; weak D call: TRBD1 (5 bases). Germline CDR1 reads MNHEY; CDR2 reads SVGAGI. The CDR3 runs to 16 residues. The chain's CDR3 is CASRYSGILGTDTQYF. The CDR3 region has the DNA TGTGCCAGCAGATACTCAGGGATCTTGGGCACAGATACGCAGTATTTT.